This T cell receptor (beta chain) was recovered during a study of T cells in Graves' hyperthyroidism and ophthalmopathy. Study summary: Sampling of peripheral blood happened at initial diagnosis, prior to any treatment.

Regarding the study as a whole: Blood also showed most of the thyroid clonotypes that were expanded above 0.001. A median about 7 months before onset, the model predicted ophthalmopathy.

Of note for this clonotype: Its antigen is still unknown.

Germline-derived CDR1 and CDR2 are SGHAT and FQNNGV. The CDR3 runs 16 residues. V lost 3 bases and J lost 8; bases outside the gene matches: 8. Authors of the study amplified TCR beta CDR3 regions from RNA transcripts. HTBI primers were the set used in a first-round RT-PCR of the TCR CDR3. TCRdb recomputed calls from the multiplex PCR reads with MiXCR, one row per CDR3 protein. The sample lists a few hundred thousand distinct CDR3 sequences, about 18% seen once, with about 38% in the top ten. Investigators excluded patients with uncontrolled infection, other autoimmune disease, pregnancy or lactation.

The rearrangement joins TRBV11-2 to TRBJ1-4, with TRBD1 matching 11 bases. Material: blood. This receptor was taken from a man aged 18 to 29 with Graves' ophthalmopathy. The CDR3 coding sequence is TGTGCCAGCAGCTTCTCCCCCGGACAGGGGGCCGAAAAACTGTTTTTT. Protein: CASSFSPGQGAEKLFF.